Listed below are T cell receptor beta chains from one sample, sequenced in a study of cytomegalovirus exposure and HLA in healthy donors. TCRdb's table, derived via immunoSEQ multiplex PCR, lists solely in-frame clones and lacks some. This table has roughly 250,000 clones, roughly two thirds appearing once. Sample: PBMCs. The receptors derive from a female donor in good health and CMV-seronegative. The CDR3 runs from the conserved cysteine through the conserved F or W. The order of the fields is V gene, clone size, D gene, J gene, CDR3 protein, CDR3 DNA. A D gene is named only where the DNA matches it firmly. A row's size may be missing; if present it is once, few, many or a size class.

V: TRBV18
size: NA
D: NA
J: TRBJ1-6
CDR3: CASSASGDSPLHF
DNA: TGTGCCAGCTCAGCGTCCGGGGATTCACCCCTCCACTTT

V: TRBV5-5
size: NA
D: NA
J: TRBJ2-7
CDR3: CASSPFHEQYF
DNA: TGTGCCAGCAGCCCCTTTCACGAGCAGTACTTC

V: TRBV7-9
size: NA
D: NA
J: TRBJ2-2
CDR3: CASSLKQDTGELFF
DNA: TGTGCCAGCAGCTTAAAACAGGACACCGGGGAGCTGTTTTTT

V: TRBV5-6
size: NA
D: TRBD1
J: TRBJ1-2
CDR3: CASSRSTGAASEGYTF
DNA: TGTGCCAGCAGCAGGTCCACAGGGGCGGCCTCCGAGGGCTACACCTTC

V: TRBV25-1
size: NA
D: NA
J: TRBJ2-7
CDR3: CASSATYEQYF
DNA: TGTGCCAGCAGTGCTACCTACGAGCAGTACTTC

V: TRBV27
size: few
D: TRBD2
J: TRBJ2-1
CDR3: CASSLSSLAGYYNEQFF
DNA: TGTGCCAGCAGTTTATCTTCGTTAGCGGGGTATTACAATGAGCAGTTCTTC

V: TRBV28
size: NA
D: NA
J: TRBJ2-1
CDR3: CASSLGGGSYNEQFF
DNA: TGTGCCAGCAGTTTAGGCGGAGGCTCCTACAATGAGCAGTTCTTC

V: TRBV2
size: NA
D: NA
J: TRBJ2-7
CDR3: CASSEIQRTGSYEQYF
DNA: TGTGCCAGCAGCGAAATCCAGCGGACCGGTTCTTACGAGCAGTACTTC

V: TRBV5-6
size: NA
D: TRBD1
J: TRBJ2-1
CDR3: CASSLEGQGYNEQFF
DNA: TGTGCCAGCAGCTTGGAGGGACAGGGATACAATGAGCAGTTCTTC

V: TRBV29-1
size: NA
D: NA
J: TRBJ2-1
CDR3: CSVGGEQFF
DNA: TGCAGCGTGGGAGGTGAGCAGTTCTTC

V: TRBV7-8
size: few
D: TRBD1
J: TRBJ1-1
CDR3: CASRAGQGINTEAFF
DNA: TGTGCCAGCAGAGCTGGACAGGGGATTAACACTGAAGCTTTCTTT

V: TRBV2
size: NA
D: NA
J: TRBJ2-3
CDR3: CASSETGWTDTQYF
DNA: TGTGCCAGCAGTGAAACGGGGTGGACAGATACGCAGTATTTT

V: TRBV5-1
size: NA
D: NA
J: TRBJ2-1
CDR3: CASSPGGQRNNEQFF
DNA: TGCGCCAGCAGCCCCGGGGGTCAGCGGAACAATGAGCAGTTCTTC

V: TRBV11-2
size: NA
D: TRBD2
J: TRBJ2-3
CDR3: CASRRGGGTSAGDTQYF
DNA: TGTGCCAGCAGACGAGGGGGAGGGACTAGCGCCGGAGATACGCAGTATTTT

V: TRBV7-2
size: few
D: NA
J: TRBJ2-5
CDR3: CASSIGGAQETQYF
DNA: TGTGCCAGCAGCATCGGCGGCGCACAAGAGACCCAGTACTTC

V: TRBV28
size: NA
D: NA
J: TRBJ2-4
CDR3: CASSLNAVLAKNIQYF
DNA: TGTGCCAGCAGTTTAAACGCCGTACTAGCCAAAAACATTCAGTACTTC

V: TRBV27
size: NA
D: NA
J: TRBJ1-5
CDR3: CASSWRGASGGGQPQHF
DNA: TGTGCCAGCAGTTGGCGGGGGGCTTCGGGGGGAGGTCAGCCCCAGCATTTT

V: TRBV6-1
size: NA
D: NA
J: TRBJ1-3
CDR3: CASSVSWTVPGNTIYF
DNA: TGTGCCAGCAGTGTGTCTTGGACAGTCCCTGGAAACACCATATATTTT

V: TRBV27
size: NA
D: NA
J: TRBJ1-3
CDR3: CASSFSGGNTIYF
DNA: TGTGCCAGCAGTTTTAGTGGTGGAAACACCATATATTTT

V: TRBV6-5
size: NA
D: NA
J: TRBJ2-1
CDR3: CASSSGTNSYNEQFF
DNA: TGTGCCAGCAGTTCCGGGACAAACTCCTACAATGAGCAGTTCTTC

V: TRBV6-5
size: NA
D: NA
J: TRBJ1-2
CDR3: CASRGATGLYGYTF
DNA: TGTGCCAGCAGGGGGGCGACAGGACTCTATGGCTACACCTTC

V: TRBV9
size: NA
D: TRBD1
J: TRBJ2-7
CDR3: CASSAGGQGGYEQYF
DNA: TGTGCCAGCAGCGCGGGGGGACAGGGCGGCTACGAGCAGTACTTC

V: TRBV5-4
size: NA
D: NA
J: TRBJ2-1
CDR3: CASSSGGPPYNEQFF
DNA: TGTGCCAGCAGCTCTGGAGGGCCACCTTACAATGAGCAGTTCTTC

V: TRBV4-2
size: NA
D: TRBD1
J: TRBJ2-7
CDR3: CASSGLDRGEYEQYF
DNA: TGTGCCAGCAGTGGCTTGGACAGGGGGGAATACGAGCAGTACTTC

V: TRBV9
size: NA
D: TRBD2
J: TRBJ2-1
CDR3: CASSGGTTSGYNEQFF
DNA: TGTGCCAGCAGCGGGGGAACCACTAGCGGATACAATGAGCAGTTCTTC

V: TRBV2
size: NA
D: TRBD2
J: TRBJ2-7
CDR3: CASSWREGLEQYF
DNA: TGTGCCAGCAGTTGGCGGGAGGGCCTCGAACAGTACTTC

V: TRBV11-3
size: few
D: NA
J: TRBJ1-1
CDR3: CASSSGGGLRTEAFF
DNA: TGTGCCAGCAGTTCTGGGGGGGGGCTGAGGACTGAAGCTTTCTTT

V: TRBV6-6
size: NA
D: NA
J: TRBJ1-1
CDR3: CASSYRRGNTEAFF
DNA: TGTGCCAGCAGTTACAGGCGGGGGAACACTGAAGCTTTCTTT

V: TRBV5-6
size: NA
D: NA
J: TRBJ1-1
CDR3: CASSLRQVVNTEAFF
DNA: TGTGCCAGCAGCTTGCGGCAGGTAGTGAACACTGAAGCTTTCTTT

V: TRBV13
size: NA
D: NA
J: TRBJ1-1
CDR3: CASSPSLRRGSNTEAFF
DNA: TGTGCCAGCAGCCCTTCGTTGAGGAGGGGATCGAACACTGAAGCTTTCTTT

V: TRBV5-1
size: NA
D: NA
J: TRBJ1-4
CDR3: CASSLLPTNEKLFF
DNA: TGCGCCAGCAGCTTGCTCCCAACTAATGAAAAACTGTTTTTT

V: TRBV13
size: NA
D: TRBD1
J: TRBJ2-7
CDR3: CASSMNPGQGFYEQYF
DNA: TGTGCCAGCAGCATGAACCCGGGACAGGGTTTCTACGAGCAGTACTTC

V: TRBV6-1
size: NA
D: NA
J: TRBJ1-2
CDR3: CASNHQGLYGYTF
DNA: TGTGCCAGCAACCATCAGGGGCTCTATGGCTACACCTTC

V: TRBV19
size: NA
D: NA
J: TRBJ2-7
CDR3: CASSTTVSYEQYF
DNA: TGTGCCAGTAGTACGACAGTCTCCTACGAGCAGTACTTC

V: TRBV18
size: few
D: NA
J: TRBJ2-7
CDR3: CASSRYRGTGGRGGSYEQYF
DNA: TGTGCCAGCTCACGCTACAGGGGGACGGGCGGGAGAGGAGGGTCCTACGAGCAGTACTTC

V: TRBV5-6
size: NA
D: TRBD2
J: TRBJ2-7
CDR3: CASTQLAGGYEQYF
DNA: TGTGCCAGCACCCAACTAGCGGGAGGGTACGAGCAGTACTTC

V: TRBV15
size: few
D: TRBD2
J: TRBJ2-1
CDR3: CATSGPLAGANNEQFF
DNA: TGTGCCACCAGCGGTCCTCTAGCGGGAGCTAACAATGAGCAGTTCTTC

V: TRBV10-1
size: NA
D: NA
J: TRBJ2-7
CDR3: CASSELTLGGYEQYF
DNA: TGCGCCAGCAGTGAATTGACACTTGGAGGTTACGAGCAGTACTTC

V: TRBV2
size: once
D: NA
J: TRBJ1-2
CDR3: CASSDRGRNYGYTF
DNA: TGTGCCAGCAGTGATAGGGGGAGAAACTATGGCTACACCTTC

V: TRBV29-1
size: NA
D: NA
J: TRBJ2-5
CDR3: CSVARGSQETQYF
DNA: TGCAGCGTTGCCAGGGGTAGCCAAGAGACCCAGTACTTC

V: TRBV6-6
size: NA
D: NA
J: TRBJ2-7
CDR3: CASKDGGDIPEQYF
DNA: TGTGCCAGCAAAGACGGGGGTGACATTCCCGAGCAGTACTTC

V: TRBV19
size: NA
D: NA
J: TRBJ2-2
CDR3: CASSQSKNTGELFF
DNA: TGTGCCAGTAGTCAAAGCAAGAACACCGGGGAGCTGTTTTTT

V: TRBV5-4
size: few
D: NA
J: TRBJ1-1
CDR3: CASSLARSNTEAFF
DNA: TGTGCCAGCAGCTTGGCTAGGTCGAACACTGAAGCTTTCTTT

V: TRBV4-1
size: NA
D: TRBD2
J: TRBJ2-5
CDR3: CASSQDGRRGETQYF
DNA: TGCGCCAGCAGCCAAGATGGGCGGCGGGGGGAGACCCAGTACTTC

V: TRBV7-9
size: NA
D: TRBD2
J: TRBJ2-3
CDR3: CASSLIPLAGASDTQYF
DNA: TGTGCCAGCAGCTTAATCCCGCTAGCGGGAGCTTCAGATACGCAGTATTTT

V: TRBV5-4
size: NA
D: TRBD1
J: TRBJ2-1
CDR3: CASSFGQGGYNEQFF
DNA: TGTGCCAGCAGCTTCGGACAGGGCGGATACAATGAGCAGTTCTTC

V: TRBV6-1
size: few
D: NA
J: TRBJ2-7
CDR3: CASSSPKLREQYF
DNA: TGTGCCAGCAGTTCCCCAAAATTGAGGGAGCAGTACTTC